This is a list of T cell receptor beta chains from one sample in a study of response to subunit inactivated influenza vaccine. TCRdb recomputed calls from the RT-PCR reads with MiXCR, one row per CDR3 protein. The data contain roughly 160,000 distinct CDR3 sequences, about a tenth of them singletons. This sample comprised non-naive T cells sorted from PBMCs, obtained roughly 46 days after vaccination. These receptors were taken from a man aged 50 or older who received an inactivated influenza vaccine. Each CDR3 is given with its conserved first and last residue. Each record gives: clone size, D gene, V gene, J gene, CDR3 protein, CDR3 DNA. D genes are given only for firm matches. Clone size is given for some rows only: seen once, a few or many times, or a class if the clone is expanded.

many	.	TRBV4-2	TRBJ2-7	CASSQASEGYEQYF	TGTGCCAGCAGCCAAGCGAGTGAAGGCTACGAGCAGTACTTC
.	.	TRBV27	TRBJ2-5	CASSFQGGGETQYF	TGTGCCAGCAGTTTTCAGGGGGGGGGCGAGACCCAGTACTTC
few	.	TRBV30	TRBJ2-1	CAWSEAGTRLNEQFF	TGTGCCTGGAGTGAGGCCGGGACACGCCTCAATGAGCAGTTCTTC
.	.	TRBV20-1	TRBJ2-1	CSAPDFSTANEQFF	TGCAGTGCTCCTGATTTCAGCACAGCTAATGAGCAGTTCTTC
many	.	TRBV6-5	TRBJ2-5	CASSFRRGRQETQYF	TGTGCCAGCAGTTTCCGACGGGGCCGTCAAGAGACCCAGTACTTC
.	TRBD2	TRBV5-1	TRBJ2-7	CASSPAGTSARSYEQYF	TGCGCCAGCAGCCCCGCCGGGACTAGCGCCCGCTCCTACGAGCAGTACTTC
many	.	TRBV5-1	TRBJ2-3	CASREGVGGTDTQYF	TGCGCCAGCAGGGAAGGGGTTGGCGGCACAGATACGCAGTATTTT
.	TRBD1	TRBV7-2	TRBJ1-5	CASSPLGAGGGGQPQHF	TGTGCCAGCAGCCCGCTTGGGGCAGGGGGCGGAGGTCAGCCCCAGCATTTT
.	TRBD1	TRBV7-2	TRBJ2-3	CASSRGTGTDTQYF	TGTGCCAGCAGCAGGGGGACAGGGACAGATACGCAGTATTTT
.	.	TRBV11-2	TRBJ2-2	CASSSTNTGELFF	TGTGCCAGCAGCTCCACAAACACCGGGGAGCTGTTTTTT
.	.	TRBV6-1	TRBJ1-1	CASTWVSMNTEAFF	TGTGCCAGCACCTGGGTGTCAATGAACACTGAAGCTTTCTTT
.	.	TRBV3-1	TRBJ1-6	CASSQELGGMDSPLHF	TGTGCCAGCAGCCAAGAGTTGGGGGGGATGGATTCACCCCTCCACTTT
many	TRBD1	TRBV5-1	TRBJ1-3	CASSRDRGLTIYF	TGCGCCAGCAGTCGGGACAGGGGGTTGACCATATATTTT
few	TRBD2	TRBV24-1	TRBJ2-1	CATSDTGLAFTNEQFF	TGTGCCACCAGTGATACCGGACTAGCATTCACCAATGAGCAGTTCTTC
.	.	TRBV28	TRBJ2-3	CASDGPRRGRTDTQYF	TGTGCCAGCGACGGCCCGAGGCGGGGCCGCACAGATACGCAGTATTTT
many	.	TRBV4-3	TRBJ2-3	CASRTGLTSTDTQYF	TGCGCCAGCAGAACAGGGTTAACTAGCACAGATACGCAGTATTTT
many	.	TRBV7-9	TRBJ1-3	CASRRGPRGHGNTIYF	TGTGCCAGCAGGAGGGGTCCTCGGGGGCACGGAAACACCATATATTTT
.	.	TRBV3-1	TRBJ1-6	CASSQDPGGRANSPLHF	TGTGCCAGCAGCCAAGATCCGGGGGGCCGAGCTAATTCACCCCTCCACTTT
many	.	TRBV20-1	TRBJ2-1	CSARRGDYNEQFF	TGCAGTGCTAGGAGGGGGGACTACAATGAGCAGTTCTTC
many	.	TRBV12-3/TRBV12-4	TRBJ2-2	CASRYDDITGELFF	TGTGCCAGCAGATATGATGACATCACCGGGGAGCTGTTTTTT